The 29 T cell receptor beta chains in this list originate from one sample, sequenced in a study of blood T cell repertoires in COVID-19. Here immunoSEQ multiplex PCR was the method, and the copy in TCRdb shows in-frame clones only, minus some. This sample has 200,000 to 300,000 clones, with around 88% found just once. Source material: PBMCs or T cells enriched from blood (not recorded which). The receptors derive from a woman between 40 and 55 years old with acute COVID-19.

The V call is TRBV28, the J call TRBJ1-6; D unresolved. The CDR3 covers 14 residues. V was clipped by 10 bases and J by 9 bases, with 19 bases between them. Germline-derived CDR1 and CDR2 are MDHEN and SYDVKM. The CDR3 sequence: CATQESARGSPLHF. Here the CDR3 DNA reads TGTGCCACCCAAGAGTCCGCACGGGGTTCACCCCTCCACTTT.

CDR3 DNA sequence: TGCGCCAGCAGCTTGGCAGGGATTACAGATACGCAGTATTTT. Its translation is CASSLAGITDTQYF. The chain has TRBV5-1 and TRBJ2-3, with TRBD1 as a possible D gene (5 bases). V was shortened by 0 bases and J by 3 bases, with 8 bases between the two germline ends. The CDR3 is 14 amino acids. Germline-derived CDR1 and CDR2 are SGHRS and YFSETQ.

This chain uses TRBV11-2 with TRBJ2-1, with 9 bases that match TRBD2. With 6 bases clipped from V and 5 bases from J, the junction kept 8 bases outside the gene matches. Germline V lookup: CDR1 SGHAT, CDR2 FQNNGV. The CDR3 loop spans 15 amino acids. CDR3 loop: CASSQRLADNNEQFF. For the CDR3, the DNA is TGTGCCAGCAGTCAAAGACTAGCGGATAACAATGAGCAGTTCTTC.

CDR3 in amino acids: CASSLDHGTGSGNTIYF. The CDR3 region has the DNA TGTGCCAGCAGCTTAGATCACGGGACAGGCTCTGGAAACACCATATATTTT. The J gene is TRBJ1-3, the V gene TRBV11-3; 8 bases agree with TRBD1. Germline V gene lookup returns CDR1 SGHNT and CDR2 YENEEA. V was clipped by 0 bases and J by 0 bases; unmatched bases: 4. This CDR3 has 17 residues.

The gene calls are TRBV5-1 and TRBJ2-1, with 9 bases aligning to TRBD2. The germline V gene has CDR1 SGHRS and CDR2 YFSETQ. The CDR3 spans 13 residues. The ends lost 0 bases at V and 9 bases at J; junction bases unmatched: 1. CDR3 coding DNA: TGCGCCAGCAGCTTGGTTAGCGGGGGTGAGCAGTTCTTC. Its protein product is CASSLVSGGEQFF.

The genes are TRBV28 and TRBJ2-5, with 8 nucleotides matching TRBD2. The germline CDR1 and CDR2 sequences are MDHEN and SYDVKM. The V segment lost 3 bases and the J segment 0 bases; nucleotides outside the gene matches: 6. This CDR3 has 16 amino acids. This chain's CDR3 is CASSFTGREYQETQYF. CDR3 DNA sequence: TGTGCCAGCAGTTTTACCGGGAGGGAGTACCAAGAGACCCAGTACTTC.

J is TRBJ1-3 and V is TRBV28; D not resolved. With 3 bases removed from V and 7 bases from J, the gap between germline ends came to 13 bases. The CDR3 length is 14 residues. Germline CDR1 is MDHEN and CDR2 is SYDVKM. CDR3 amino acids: CASSLSTLRNTIYF. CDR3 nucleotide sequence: TGTGCCAGCAGTTTGAGCACTCTCCGGAACACCATATATTTT.

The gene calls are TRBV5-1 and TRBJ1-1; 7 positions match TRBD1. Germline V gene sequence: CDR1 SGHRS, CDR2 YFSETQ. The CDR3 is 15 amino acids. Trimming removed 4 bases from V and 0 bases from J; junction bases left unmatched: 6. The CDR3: CASSLPTGLNTEAFF. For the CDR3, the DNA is TGCGCCAGCAGCCTTCCGACAGGGTTGAACACTGAAGCTTTCTTT. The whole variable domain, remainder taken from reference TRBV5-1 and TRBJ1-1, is KAGVTQTPRYLIKTRGQQVTLSCSPISGHRSVSWYQQTPGQGLQFLFEYFSETQRNKGNFPGRFSGRQFSNSRSEMNVSTLELGDSALYLCASSLPTGLNTEAFFGQGTRLTVV.

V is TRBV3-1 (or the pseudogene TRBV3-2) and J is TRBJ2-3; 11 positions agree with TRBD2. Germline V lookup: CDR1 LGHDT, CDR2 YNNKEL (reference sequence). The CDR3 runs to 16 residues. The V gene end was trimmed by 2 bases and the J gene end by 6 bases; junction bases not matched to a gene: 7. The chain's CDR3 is CASSQQLTSGTDTQYF. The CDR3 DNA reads TGTGCCAGCAGCCAACAACTGACTAGCGGGACTGATACGCAGTATTTT.

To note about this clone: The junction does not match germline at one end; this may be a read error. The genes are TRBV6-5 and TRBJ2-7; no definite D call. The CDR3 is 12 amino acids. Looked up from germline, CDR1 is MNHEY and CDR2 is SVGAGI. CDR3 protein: CASSDSTYEQYF. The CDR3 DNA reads TGTGCCAGCAGTGACTCCACTTACGAGCAGTACTTC.

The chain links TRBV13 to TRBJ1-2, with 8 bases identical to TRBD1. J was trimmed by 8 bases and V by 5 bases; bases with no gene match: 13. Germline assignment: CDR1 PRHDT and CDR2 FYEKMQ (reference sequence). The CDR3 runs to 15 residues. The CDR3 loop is CASSTLGQGSRGYTF. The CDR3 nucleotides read TGTGCCAGCAGCACACTAGGACAGGGCTCTCGAGGCTACACCTTC.

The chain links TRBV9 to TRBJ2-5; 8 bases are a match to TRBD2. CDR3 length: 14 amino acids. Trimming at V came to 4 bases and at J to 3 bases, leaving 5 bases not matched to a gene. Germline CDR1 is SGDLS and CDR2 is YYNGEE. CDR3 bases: TGTGCCAGCAGCAAAACTAGCGGTAAAGAGACCCAGTACTTC. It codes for CASSKTSGKETQYF.

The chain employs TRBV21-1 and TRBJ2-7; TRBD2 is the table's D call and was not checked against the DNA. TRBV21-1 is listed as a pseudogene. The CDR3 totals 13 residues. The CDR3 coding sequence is TGTGCCAGCAGCAACGGTCTTTTCTACGAGCAGTACTTC. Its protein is CASSNGLFYEQYF.

The CDR3, as DNA: TGTGCCAGCATCTCCGGGACTTACGAGCAGTACTTC. It specifies CASISGTYEQYF. The chain employs TRBV2 and TRBJ2-7, with D maybe TRBD2 (6 bases). Deletions cut 7 bases from V and 4 bases from J, with 11 bases between. Per germline, CDR1 SNHLY and CDR2 FYNNEI. The CDR3 has 12 amino acids.

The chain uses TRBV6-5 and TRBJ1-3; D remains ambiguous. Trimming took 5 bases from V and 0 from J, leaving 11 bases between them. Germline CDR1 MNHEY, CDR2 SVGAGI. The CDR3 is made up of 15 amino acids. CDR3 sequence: CASSLNQLSGNTIYF. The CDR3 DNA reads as TGTGCCAGCAGTCTGAACCAACTCTCTGGAAACACCATATATTTT.

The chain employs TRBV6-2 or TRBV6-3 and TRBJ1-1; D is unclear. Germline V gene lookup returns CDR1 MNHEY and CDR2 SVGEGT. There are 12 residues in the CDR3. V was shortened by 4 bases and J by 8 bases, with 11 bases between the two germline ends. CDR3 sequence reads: CASSFDGLEAFF. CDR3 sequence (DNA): TGTGCCAGCAGTTTTGACGGACTAGAAGCTTTCTTT.

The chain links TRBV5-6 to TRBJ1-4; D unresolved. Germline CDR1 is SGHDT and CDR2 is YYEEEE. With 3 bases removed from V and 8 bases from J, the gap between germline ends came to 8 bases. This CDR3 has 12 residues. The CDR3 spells CASSYGMEKLFF. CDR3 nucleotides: TGTGCCAGCAGCTACGGGATGGAAAAACTGTTTTTT.

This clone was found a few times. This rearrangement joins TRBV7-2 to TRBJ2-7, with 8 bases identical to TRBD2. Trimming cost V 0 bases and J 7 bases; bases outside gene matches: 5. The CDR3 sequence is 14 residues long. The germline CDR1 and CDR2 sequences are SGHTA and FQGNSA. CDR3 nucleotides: TGTGCCAGCAGCTTAGCTAGCGGGACGGGGGAGCAGTACTTC. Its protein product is CASSLASGTGEQYF. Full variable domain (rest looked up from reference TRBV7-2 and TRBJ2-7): GAGVSQSPSNKVTEKGKDVELRCDPISGHTALYWYRQSLGQGLEFLIYFQGNSAPDKSGLPSDRFSAERTGGSVSTLTIQRTQQEDSAVYLCASSLASGTGEQYFGPGTRLTVT.

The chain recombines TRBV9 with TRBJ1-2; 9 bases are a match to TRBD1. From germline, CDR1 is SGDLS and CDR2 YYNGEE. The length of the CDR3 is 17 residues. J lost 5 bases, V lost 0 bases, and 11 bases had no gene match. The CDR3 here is CASSVGPLRTGDYGYTF. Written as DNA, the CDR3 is TGTGCCAGCAGCGTAGGTCCCCTGAGGACAGGGGATTATGGCTACACCTTC. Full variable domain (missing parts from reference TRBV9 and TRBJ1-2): DSGVTQTPKHLITATGQRVTLRCSPRSGDLSVYWYQQSLDQGLQFLIQYYNGEERAKGNILERFSAQQFPDLHSELNLSSLELGDSALYFCASSVGPLRTGDYGYTFGSGTRLTVV.

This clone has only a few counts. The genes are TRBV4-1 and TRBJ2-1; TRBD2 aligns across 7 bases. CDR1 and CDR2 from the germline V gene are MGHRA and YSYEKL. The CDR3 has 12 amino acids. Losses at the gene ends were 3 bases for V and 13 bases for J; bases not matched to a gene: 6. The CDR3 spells CASSQPLAPQFF. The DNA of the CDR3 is TGCGCCAGCAGCCAGCCACTAGCGCCACAGTTCTTC.

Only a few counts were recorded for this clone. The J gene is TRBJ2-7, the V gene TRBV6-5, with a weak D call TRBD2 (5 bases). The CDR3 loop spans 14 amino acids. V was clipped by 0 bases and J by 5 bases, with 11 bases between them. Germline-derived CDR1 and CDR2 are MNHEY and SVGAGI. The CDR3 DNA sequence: TGTGCCAGCAGTTACTCAAGAGACGGGGACGAGCAGTACTTC. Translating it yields CASSYSRDGDEQYF.

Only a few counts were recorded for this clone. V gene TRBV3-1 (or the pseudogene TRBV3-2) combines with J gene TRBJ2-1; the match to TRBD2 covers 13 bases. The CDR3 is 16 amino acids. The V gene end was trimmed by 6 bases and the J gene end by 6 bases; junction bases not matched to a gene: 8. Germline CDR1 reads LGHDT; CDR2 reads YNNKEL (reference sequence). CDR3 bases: TGTGCCAGCAGAAACCGACTAGCGGGAGGAGGCAATGAGCAGTTCTTC. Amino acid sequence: CASRNRLAGGGNEQFF.

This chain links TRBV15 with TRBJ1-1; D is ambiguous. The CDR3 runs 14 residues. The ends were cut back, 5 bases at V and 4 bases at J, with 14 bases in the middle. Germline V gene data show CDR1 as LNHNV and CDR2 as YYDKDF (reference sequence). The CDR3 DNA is TGTGCCACCAGCCCTTTGATGGGGAGCACTGAAGCTTTCTTT. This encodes CATSPLMGSTEAFF.

Written as DNA, the CDR3 is TGCAGCGGCGTCAGCGGGAGCCCCTACAATGAGCAGTTCTTC. Protein product: CSGVSGSPYNEQFF. The V call is TRBV29-1, the J call TRBJ2-1; 8 positions agree with TRBD2. The germline gives CDR1 SQVTM, CDR2 ANQGSEA. This CDR3 is 14 amino acids long. V was pared by 7 bases and J by 2 bases, with 7 bases of the junction left unmatched.

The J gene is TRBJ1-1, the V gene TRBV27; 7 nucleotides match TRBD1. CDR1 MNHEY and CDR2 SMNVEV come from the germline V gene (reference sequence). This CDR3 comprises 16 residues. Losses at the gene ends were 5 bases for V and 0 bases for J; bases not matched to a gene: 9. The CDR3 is CASSKSTGSLNTEAFF. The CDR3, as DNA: TGTGCCAGCAGTAAATCGACAGGGTCCTTGAACACTGAAGCTTTCTTT.

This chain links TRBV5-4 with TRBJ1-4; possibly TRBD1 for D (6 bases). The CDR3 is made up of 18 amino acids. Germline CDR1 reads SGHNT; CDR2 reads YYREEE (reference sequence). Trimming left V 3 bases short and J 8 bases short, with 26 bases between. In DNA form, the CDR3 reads TGTGCCAGCAGCTCCTTTCAGGGGCACGGTGGGCTAGGCGAAAAACTGTTTTTT. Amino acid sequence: CASSSFQGHGGLGEKLFF.

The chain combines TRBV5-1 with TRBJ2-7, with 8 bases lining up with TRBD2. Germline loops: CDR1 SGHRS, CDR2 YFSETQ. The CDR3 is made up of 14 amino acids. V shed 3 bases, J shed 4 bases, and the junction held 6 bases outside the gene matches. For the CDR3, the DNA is TGCGCCAGCAGCTCGGCGGGAGGTATGTACGAGCAGTACTTC. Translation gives CASSSAGGMYEQYF. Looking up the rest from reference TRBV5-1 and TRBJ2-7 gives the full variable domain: KAGVTQTPRYLIKTRGQQVTLSCSPISGHRSVSWYQQTPGQGLQFLFEYFSETQRNKGNFPGRFSGRQFSNSRSEMNVSTLELGDSALYLCASSSAGGMYEQYFGPGTRLTVT.

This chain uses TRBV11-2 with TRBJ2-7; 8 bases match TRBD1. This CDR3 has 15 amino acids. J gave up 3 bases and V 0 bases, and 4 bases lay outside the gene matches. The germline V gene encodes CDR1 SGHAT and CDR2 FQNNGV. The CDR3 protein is CASSLDPGGYYEQYF. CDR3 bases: TGTGCCAGCAGCTTAGATCCAGGGGGCTACTACGAGCAGTACTTC.

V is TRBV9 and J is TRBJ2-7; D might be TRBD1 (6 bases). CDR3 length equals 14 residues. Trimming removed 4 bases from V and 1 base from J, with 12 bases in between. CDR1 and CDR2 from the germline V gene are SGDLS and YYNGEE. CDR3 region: CASSSPGVSYEQYF. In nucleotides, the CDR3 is TGTGCCAGCAGCTCCCCAGGGGTTTCCTACGAGCAGTACTTC.